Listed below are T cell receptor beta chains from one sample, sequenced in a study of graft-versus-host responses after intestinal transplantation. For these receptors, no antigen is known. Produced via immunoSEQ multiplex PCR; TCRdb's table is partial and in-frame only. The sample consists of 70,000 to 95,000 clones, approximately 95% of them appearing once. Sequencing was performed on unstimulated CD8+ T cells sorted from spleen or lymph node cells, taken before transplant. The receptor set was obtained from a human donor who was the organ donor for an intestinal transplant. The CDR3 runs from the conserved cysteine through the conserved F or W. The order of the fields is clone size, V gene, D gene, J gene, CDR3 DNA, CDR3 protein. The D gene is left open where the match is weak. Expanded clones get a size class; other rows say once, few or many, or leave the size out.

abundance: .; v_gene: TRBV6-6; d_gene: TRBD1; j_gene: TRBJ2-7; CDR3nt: TGTGCCAGCAGCCTTACCGGGACAGGGGCCTACGAGCAGTACTTC; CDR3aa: CASSLTGTGAYEQYF
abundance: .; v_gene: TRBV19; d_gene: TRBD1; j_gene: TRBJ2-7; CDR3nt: TGTGCCAGTATGACAGGGTGGGGCGAGCAGTACTTC; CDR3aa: CASMTGWGEQYF
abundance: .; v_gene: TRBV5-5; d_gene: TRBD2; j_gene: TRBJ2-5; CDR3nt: TGTGCCAGCAGCTTGGCGCGGGAGCAAGAGACCCAGTACTTC; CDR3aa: CASSLAREQETQYF
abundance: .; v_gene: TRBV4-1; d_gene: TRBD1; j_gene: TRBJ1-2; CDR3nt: TGCGCCAGCAGCCAGAGACAGGGCGGTGGCTACACCTTC; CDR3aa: CASSQRQGGGYTF
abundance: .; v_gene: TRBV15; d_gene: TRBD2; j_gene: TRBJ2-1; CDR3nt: TGTGCCACCAGCAGGACTAGCGGTGCCTACAATGAGCAGTTCTTC; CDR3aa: CATSRTSGAYNEQFF
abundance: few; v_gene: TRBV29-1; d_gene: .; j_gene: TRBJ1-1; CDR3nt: TGCAGCGTCCCCTTGGGGGGAATACAAGCTTTCTTT; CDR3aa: CSVPLGGIQAFF
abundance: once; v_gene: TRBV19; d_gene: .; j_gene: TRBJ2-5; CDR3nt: TGTGCCAGTAGCGGGGGGCCCCCTAGGTACGAGACCCAGTACTTC; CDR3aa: CASSGGPPRYETQYF
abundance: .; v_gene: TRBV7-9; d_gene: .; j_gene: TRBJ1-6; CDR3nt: TGTGCCAGCAGCTTATATCAGGGACTCAATTCACCCCTCCACTTT; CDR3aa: CASSLYQGLNSPLHF
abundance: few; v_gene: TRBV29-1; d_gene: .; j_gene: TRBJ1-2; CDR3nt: TGCAGCGTTGGGGAGGGCAGTCTCTACACCTTC; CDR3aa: CSVGEGSLYTF
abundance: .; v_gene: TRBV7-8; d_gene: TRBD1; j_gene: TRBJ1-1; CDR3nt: TGTGCCAGCAGCCCACACAGGGGCCTCAAACCAGACACTGAAGCTTTCTTT; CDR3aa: CASSPHRGLKPDTEAFF
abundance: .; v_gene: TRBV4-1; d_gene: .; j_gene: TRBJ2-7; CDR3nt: TGCGCCAGCAGCCTGCAGGGGGGAAATACCTACGAGCAGTACTTC; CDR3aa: CASSLQGGNTYEQYF